This TCR beta chain appears in the sequencing data of a study of T cell repertoires in ileal Crohn's disease. Whole-study findings and limits: Every patient over 26.8% clonality showed endoscopic recurrence. Clonal expansions were more frequent in active smokers than non-smokers at surgery.

CDR3 length: 15 amino acids. The germline gives CDR1 MNHEY, CDR2 SVGAGI. V was shortened by 0 bases and J by 8 bases, with 16 bases between the two germline ends. The assay was immunoSEQ multiplex PCR, and TCRdb's table has in-frame clones only and misses some. Of thousands of clones in the sample, around 71% were seen once. This clone was found once. As yet, its antigen is unknown. This sequence joins TRBV6-5 and TRBJ1-2; D perhaps matches TRBD1 (6 bases). Sequences were obtained from ileal tissue. This TCR was recovered from an adult with Crohn's disease. The CDR3 reads CASSYSTGTAWGYTF. The DNA of the CDR3 is TGTGCCAGCAGTTACTCTACAGGGACCGCCTGGGGCTACACCTTC.